This T cell receptor beta chain is from a study of T cell responses to AZD1222 COVID-19 vaccine. This clone has only one observation. The antigen remains undetermined. Assay: immunoSEQ multiplex PCR; the TCRdb copy retains only in-frame clones and omits some. In the table there are over 55,000 clones, under 90% of which are singletons. The CDR3 is 13 amino acids. CDR1 and CDR2 (germline): SQVTM, ANQGSEA. Trimming removed 6 bases from V and 3 bases from J; junction bases left unmatched: 7. Regarding the study as a whole: The study identified only six AZD1222 recipients as seropositive at baseline. Donors were largely white British and mainly female; clonal diversity was possibly underestimated. As reported, nearly half of all spike-specific TCRs target variant regions that are unmutated. An increase in Spike-specific TCR breadth and depth was observed after two AZD1222 doses.

The sequencing used peripheral blood, collected 28 days after the second AZD1222 dose. This sequence was found in an adult who received the AZD1222 COVID-19 vaccine. V and J are TRBV29-1 and TRBJ2-7; 8 bases line up with TRBD1. The CDR3 sequence: CSVGQVPGYEQYF. The CDR3 DNA reads as TGCAGCGTGGGACAGGTCCCGGGCTACGAGCAGTACTTC.